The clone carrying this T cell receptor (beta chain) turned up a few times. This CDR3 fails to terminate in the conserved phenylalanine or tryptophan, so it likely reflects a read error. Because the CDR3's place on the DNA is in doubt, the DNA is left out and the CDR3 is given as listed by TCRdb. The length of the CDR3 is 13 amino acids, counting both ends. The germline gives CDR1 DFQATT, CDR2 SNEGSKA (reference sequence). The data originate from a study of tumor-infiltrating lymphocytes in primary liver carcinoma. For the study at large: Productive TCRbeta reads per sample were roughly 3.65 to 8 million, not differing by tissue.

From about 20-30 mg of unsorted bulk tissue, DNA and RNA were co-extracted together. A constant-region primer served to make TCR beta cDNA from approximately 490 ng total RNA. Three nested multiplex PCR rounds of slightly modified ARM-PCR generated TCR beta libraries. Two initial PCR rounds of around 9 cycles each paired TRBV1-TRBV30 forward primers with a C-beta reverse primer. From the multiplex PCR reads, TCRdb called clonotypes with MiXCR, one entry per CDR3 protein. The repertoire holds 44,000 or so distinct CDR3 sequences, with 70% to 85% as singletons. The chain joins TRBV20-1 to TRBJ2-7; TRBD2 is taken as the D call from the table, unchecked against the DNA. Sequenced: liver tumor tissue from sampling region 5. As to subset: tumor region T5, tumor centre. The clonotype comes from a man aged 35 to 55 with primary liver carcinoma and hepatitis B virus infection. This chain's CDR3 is CSAGLTTSGVSRI.